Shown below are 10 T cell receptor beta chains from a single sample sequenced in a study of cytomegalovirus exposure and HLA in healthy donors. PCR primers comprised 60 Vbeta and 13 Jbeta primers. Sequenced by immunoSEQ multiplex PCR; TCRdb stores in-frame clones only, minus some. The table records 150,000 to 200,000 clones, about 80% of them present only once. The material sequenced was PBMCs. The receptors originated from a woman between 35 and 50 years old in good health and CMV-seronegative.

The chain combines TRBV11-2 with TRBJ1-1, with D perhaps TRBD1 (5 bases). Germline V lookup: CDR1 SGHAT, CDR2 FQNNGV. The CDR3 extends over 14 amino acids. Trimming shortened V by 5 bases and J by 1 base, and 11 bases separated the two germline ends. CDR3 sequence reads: CASSPKDRNTEAFF. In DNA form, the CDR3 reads TGTGCCAGCAGCCCAAAAGACAGGAACACTGAAGCTTTCTTT.

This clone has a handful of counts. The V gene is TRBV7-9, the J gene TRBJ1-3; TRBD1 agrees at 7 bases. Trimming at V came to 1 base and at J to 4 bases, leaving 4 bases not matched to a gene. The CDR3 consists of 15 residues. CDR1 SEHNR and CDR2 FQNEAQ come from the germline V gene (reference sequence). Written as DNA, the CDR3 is TGTGCCAGCAGCTTAGGGACAGGCGGAGGAAACACCATATATTTT. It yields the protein CASSLGTGGGNTIYF.

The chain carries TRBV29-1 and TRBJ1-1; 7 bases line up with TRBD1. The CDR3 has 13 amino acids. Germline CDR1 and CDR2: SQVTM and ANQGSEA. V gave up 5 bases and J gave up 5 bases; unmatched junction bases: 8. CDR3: CSVRTQGRTEAFF. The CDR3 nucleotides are TGCAGCGTTCGAACACAGGGGCGGACTGAAGCTTTCTTT.

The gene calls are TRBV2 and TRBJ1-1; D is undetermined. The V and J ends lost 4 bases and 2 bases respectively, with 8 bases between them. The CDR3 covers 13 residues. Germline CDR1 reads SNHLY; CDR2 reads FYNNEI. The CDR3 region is CASSVAENTEAFF. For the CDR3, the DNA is TGTGCCAGCAGTGTGGCAGAAAACACTGAAGCTTTCTTT.

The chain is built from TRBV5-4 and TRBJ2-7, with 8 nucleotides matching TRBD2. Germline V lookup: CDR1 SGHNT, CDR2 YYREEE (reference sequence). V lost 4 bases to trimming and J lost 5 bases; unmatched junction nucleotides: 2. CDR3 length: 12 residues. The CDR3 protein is CASSVAGNEQYV. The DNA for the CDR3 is TGTGCCAGCAGCGTAGCGGGAAACGAGCAGTACGTC.

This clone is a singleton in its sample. In DNA form, the CDR3 reads TGTGCCAGCAGCCTCCTTGGGACTTTACCTGAGGAGCAGTACTTC. Translated: CASSLLGTLPEEQYF. The chain links TRBV27 to TRBJ2-7; TRBD2 is a possible D gene (6 bases). This CDR3 contains 15 residues. Germline values: CDR1 MNHEY, CDR2 SMNVEV (reference sequence). V lost 6 bases to trimming and J lost 7 bases, with 22 bases between them.

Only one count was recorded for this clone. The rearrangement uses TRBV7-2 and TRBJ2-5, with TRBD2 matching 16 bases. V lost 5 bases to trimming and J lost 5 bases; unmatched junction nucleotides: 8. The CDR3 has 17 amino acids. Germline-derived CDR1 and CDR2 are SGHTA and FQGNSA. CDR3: CASSPGTSGRAGETQYF. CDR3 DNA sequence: TGTGCCAGCAGCCCGGGGACTAGCGGGAGGGCCGGGGAGACCCAGTACTTC.

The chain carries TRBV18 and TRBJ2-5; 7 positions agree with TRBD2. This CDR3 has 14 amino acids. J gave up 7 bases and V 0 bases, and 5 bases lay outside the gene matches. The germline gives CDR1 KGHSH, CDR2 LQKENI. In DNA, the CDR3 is TGTGCCAGCTCACCACCGGGGGGGTGGTGGACCCAGTACTTC. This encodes CASSPPGGWWTQYF.

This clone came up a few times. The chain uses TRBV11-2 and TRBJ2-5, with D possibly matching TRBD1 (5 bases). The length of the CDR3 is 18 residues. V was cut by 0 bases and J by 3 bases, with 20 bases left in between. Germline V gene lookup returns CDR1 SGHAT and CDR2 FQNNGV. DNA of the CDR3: TGTGCCAGCAGCTTAGATTCCATCGGGTCCCGCAGGGAAGAGACCCAGTACTTC. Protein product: CASSLDSIGSRREETQYF.

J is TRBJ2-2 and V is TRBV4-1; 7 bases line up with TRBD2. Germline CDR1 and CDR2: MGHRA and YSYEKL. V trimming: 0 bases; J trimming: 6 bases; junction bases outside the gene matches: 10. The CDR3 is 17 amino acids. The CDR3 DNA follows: TGCGCCAGCAGCCAAGATCTCGGTGCGGGAGTGCCCGGGGAGCTGTTTTTT. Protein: CASSQDLGAGVPGELFF.